The sequence of this T cell receptor (beta chain) was determined in a study of technical replicates of blood from a handful of donors. Repertoires were generated with immunoSEQ multiplex PCR, while TCRdb's copy carries only in-frame clones and drops some. The table shows tens of thousands of clones, with about 82% occurring only once. The V segment lost 3 bases and the J segment 5 bases; nucleotides outside the gene matches: 6. CDR1 is SQVTM, CDR2 ANQGSEA, per germline. This CDR3 is built from 13 residues. This clone was observed a single time. The V and J genes are TRBV29-1 and TRBJ1-1; TRBD1 matches at 7 bases. This TCR came from a human donor in good health. Some clones in this sample may be carry-over from other donors' samples. Sequencing used PBMCs. The CDR3 loop is CSVDSTGRTEAFF. In nucleotides, the CDR3 is TGCAGCGTTGATTCGACAGGGCGGACTGAAGCTTTCTTT.